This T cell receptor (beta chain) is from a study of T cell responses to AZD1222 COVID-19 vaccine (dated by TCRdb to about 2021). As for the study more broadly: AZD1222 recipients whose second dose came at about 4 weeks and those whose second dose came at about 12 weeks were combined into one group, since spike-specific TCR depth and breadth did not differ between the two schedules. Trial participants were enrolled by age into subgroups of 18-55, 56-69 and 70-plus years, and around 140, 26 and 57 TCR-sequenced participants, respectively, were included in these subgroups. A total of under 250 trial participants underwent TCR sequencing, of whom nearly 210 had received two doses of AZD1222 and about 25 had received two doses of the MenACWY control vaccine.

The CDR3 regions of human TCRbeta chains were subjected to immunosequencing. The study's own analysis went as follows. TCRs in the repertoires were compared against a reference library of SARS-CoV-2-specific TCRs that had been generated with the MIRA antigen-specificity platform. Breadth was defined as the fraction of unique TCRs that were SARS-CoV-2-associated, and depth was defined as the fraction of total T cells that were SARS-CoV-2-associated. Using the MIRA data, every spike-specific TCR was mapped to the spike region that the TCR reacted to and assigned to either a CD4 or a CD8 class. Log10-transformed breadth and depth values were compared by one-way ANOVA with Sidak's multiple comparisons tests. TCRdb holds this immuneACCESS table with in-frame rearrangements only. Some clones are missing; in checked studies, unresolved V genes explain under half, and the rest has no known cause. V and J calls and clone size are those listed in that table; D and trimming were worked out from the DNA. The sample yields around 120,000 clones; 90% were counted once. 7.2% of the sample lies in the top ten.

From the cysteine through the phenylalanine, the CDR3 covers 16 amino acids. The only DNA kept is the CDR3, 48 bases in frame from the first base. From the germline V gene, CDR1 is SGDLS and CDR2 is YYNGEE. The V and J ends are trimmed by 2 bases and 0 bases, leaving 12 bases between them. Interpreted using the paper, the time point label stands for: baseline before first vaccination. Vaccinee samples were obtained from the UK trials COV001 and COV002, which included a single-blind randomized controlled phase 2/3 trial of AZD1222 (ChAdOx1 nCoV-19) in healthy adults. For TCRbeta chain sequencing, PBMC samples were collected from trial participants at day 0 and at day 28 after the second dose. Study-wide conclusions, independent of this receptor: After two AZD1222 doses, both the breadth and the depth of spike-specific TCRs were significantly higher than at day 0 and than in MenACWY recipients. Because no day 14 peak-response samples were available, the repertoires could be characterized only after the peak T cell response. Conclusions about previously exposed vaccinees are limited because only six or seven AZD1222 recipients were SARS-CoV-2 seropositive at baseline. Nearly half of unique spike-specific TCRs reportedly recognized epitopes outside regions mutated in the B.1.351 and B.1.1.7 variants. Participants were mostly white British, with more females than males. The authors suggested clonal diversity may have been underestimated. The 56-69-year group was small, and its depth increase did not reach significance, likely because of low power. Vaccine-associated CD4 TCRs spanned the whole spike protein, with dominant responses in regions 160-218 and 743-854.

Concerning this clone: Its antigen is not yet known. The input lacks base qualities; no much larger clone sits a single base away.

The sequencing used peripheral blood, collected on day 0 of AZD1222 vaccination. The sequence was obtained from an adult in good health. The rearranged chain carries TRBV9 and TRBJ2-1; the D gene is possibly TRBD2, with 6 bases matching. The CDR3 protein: CASSVRGDSSYNEQFF. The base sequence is TGTGCCAGCAGCGTCCGCGGGGATAGCTCCTACAATGAGCAGTTCTTC.